The next 8 T cell receptor beta chains were all read from a single sample in a study of T cell repertoires and HLA-DP antigens (dated by TCRdb to the late 2010s). The antigens for these receptors are not known. The protocol used for the library was the immunoSEQ multiplex PCR assay. TCRdb obtained this table from immuneACCESS and retained in-frame rearrangements with V and J assigned. These tables miss some clones; where compared with another copy, unresolved V genes account for less than half of the shortfall, and the remainder is unexplained. The sample table records roughly 70,000 clones; about four fifths of these occur just once. The ten largest clones represent roughly 1.5% of the sample. What was sequenced was CD4+ T cells from PBMCs. These TCRs come from a man aged 55 to 70 in good health and CMV-seronegative.

V is TRBV11-2 and J is TRBJ2-3; 7 nucleotides match TRBD2. The V segment lost 3 bases and the J segment 3 bases; nucleotides outside the gene matches: 9. This CDR3 contains 16 residues. Germline CDR1 is SGHAT and CDR2 is FQNNGV. In DNA form, the CDR3 reads TGTGCCAGCAGCTTCATGAGCGGAGCGGGGACAGATACGCAGTATTTT. Residues: CASSFMSGAGTDTQYF. Full variable domain (missing parts from reference TRBV11-2 and TRBJ2-3): EAGVAQSPRYKIIEKRQSVAFWCNPISGHATLYWYQQILGQGPKLLIQFQNNGVVDDSQLPKDRFSAERLKGVDSTLKIQPAKLEDSAVYLCASSFMSGAGTDTQYFGPGTRLTVL.

The V and J genes are TRBV7-2 and TRBJ2-3, with a weak D call TRBD2 (7 bases). Germline V CDR1 and CDR2: SGHTA, FQGNSA. V lost 1 base and J lost 5, with 13 bases in between. This CDR3 is built from 15 residues. This CDR3 reads CASSLVRGAQDTQYF. The CDR3 DNA reads as TGTGCCAGCAGCTTAGTTCGGGGGGCCCAAGATACGCAGTATTTT.

The rearrangement joins TRBV6-6 to TRBJ1-6; unclear D gene. CDR3 length equals 15 residues. V was clipped by 0 bases and J by 9 bases, with 12 bases between them. CDR1 and CDR2 (germline): MNHNY, SVGAGI (reference sequence). CDR3 coding DNA: TGTGCCAGCAGTTACTCGGGCGGGTTAGGTTCACCCCTCCACTTT. This gives the protein CASSYSGGLGSPLHF.

This clone was seen a handful of times. CDR3 residues: CASSEERGVQPQHF. DNA for the CDR3: TGTGCCAGCAGTGAAGAGAGAGGGGTTCAGCCCCAGCATTTT. The chain recombines TRBV2 with TRBJ1-5; D is perhaps TRBD1 (5 bases). In germline, CDR1 is SNHLY, CDR2 FYNNEI. V lost 1 base and J lost 6, with 10 bases in between. The CDR3 length is 14 residues.

The chain has TRBV6-5 and TRBJ1-2, with 7 bases aligning to TRBD1. Germline lookup yields CDR1 MNHEY and CDR2 SVGAGI. Trimming took 6 bases from V and 4 from J; bases not matched to a gene: 5. CDR3 length: 13 amino acids. CDR3 sequence: CASSKTGFYGYTF. The CDR3 coding sequence is TGTGCCAGCAGCAAGACAGGGTTCTATGGCTACACCTTC.

The V call is TRBV29-1, the J call TRBJ1-1; D is uncertain. V was cut by 7 bases and J by 0 bases, with 12 bases left in between. There are 13 residues in the CDR3. Germline V CDR1 and CDR2: SQVTM, ANQGSEA. The DNA for the CDR3 is TGCAGCGGCACCCCCCAGCTGAACACTGAAGCTTTCTTT. Its protein is CSGTPQLNTEAFF.

J is TRBJ1-2 and V is TRBV6-1; TRBD1 might be the D (6 bases). Germline CDR1 MNHNS, CDR2 SASEGT. V lost 6 bases to trimming and J lost 8 bases, with 16 bases between them. The length of the CDR3 is 13 residues. Written as DNA, the CDR3 is TGTGCCAGCAGGGACAGTCAGAAAGAGGGCTACACCTTC. It codes for CASRDSQKEGYTF.

The chain combines TRBV5-8 with TRBJ2-1; 13 bases map to TRBD2. Germline CDR1 is SGHTS and CDR2 is YDEGEE. CDR3 length: 16 residues. With 4 bases clipped from V and 10 bases from J, the junction kept 11 bases outside the gene matches. Here the CDR3 reads CASSLRGTSGVREQFF. As DNA, the CDR3 is TGTGCCAGCAGCCTCCGCGGGACTAGCGGGGTTCGGGAGCAGTTCTTC.